The entry below describes one TCR beta chain. For the second PCR, which ran for about 7 to 12 cycles, a sample-barcoded 5' primer and a J-beta primer mix were used. TCRdb recomputed calls from the 5' RACE reads with MiXCR, one row per CDR3 protein. This sample has about 830,000 distinct CDR3 sequences, with 55% to 70% found just once. Per the germline V gene, CDR1 is LNHNV and CDR2 is YYDKDF (reference sequence). This CDR3 has 15 residues. The data were obtained in a study of blood T cells in healthy people across ages. Investigators took approximately 10 milliliters of peripheral blood from every donor.

V usage is TRBV15 and J usage is TRBJ2-4; D is ambiguous. Near its end, the DNA agrees better with TRBJ2-7, so the J call may be wrong. The sequenced sample was blood. The sequence was obtained from a man aged 25 to 40 in good health. The CDR3 DNA sequence: TGTGCCACCAGCAGAGATCGATTGACAACCTACGAGCAGTACTTC. Protein product: CATSRDRLTTYEQYF.